This T cell receptor beta chain came from a study of Ad26.COV2.S vaccination and SARS-CoV-2 variants. Treatment noted: roughly 20 received Ad26.COV2.S at low or high dose, single or two shots; roughly five received placebo; per-sample allocation not given. Sampling was performed 63 days after the first vaccine or placebo injection. Participants' vaccine, an Ad26 vector, delivered Wuhan-strain SARS-CoV-2 spike. Generated by immunoSEQ multiplex PCR, the TCRdb table keeps only in-frame clones and is missing some. The sample holds about 260,000 clones, approximately 88% seen once. Germline trimming cut 5 bases from V and 4 bases from J; bases unmatched to any gene: 3. CDR3 length: 15 amino acids. Germline loops: CDR1 MNHEY, CDR2 SVGEGT.

The chain recombines TRBV6-2 or TRBV6-3 with TRBJ2-5, with TRBD2 matching 14 bases. This receptor was identified in a person aged 18-60 years who received the Ad26.COV2.S COVID-19 vaccine or a placebo. The sequencing used peripheral blood, collected in a trial of Ad26.COV2.S vaccine versus placebo. The chain's CDR3 is CASSGTSGSVETQYF. The CDR3 DNA reads TGTGCCAGCAGTGGGACTAGCGGGAGTGTAGAGACCCAGTACTTC.